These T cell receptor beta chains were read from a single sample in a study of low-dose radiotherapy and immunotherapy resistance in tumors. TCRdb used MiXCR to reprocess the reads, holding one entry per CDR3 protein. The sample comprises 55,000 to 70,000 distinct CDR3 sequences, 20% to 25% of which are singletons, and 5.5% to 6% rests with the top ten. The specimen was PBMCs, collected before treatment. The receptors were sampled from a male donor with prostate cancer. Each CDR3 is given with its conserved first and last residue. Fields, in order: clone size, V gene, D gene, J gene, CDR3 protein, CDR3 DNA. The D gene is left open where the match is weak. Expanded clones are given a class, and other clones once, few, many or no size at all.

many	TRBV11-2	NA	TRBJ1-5	CASSLDWGSNQPQHF	TGTGCCAGCAGCTTAGATTGGGGTAGCAATCAGCCCCAGCATTTT
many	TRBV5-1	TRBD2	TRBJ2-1	CASSFAGEYNEQFF	TGCGCCAGCAGCTTTGCGGGGGAGTACAATGAGCAGTTCTTC
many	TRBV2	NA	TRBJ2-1	CASRPLAVLQFF	TGTGCCAGCAGACCACTAGCTGTTTTGCAGTTCTTC
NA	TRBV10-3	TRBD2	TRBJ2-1	CAISESMAGAGSRQFF	TGTGCCATCAGTGAGTCGATGGCGGGAGCGGGGAGTCGGCAGTTCTTC
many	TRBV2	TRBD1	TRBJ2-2	CASRDRGNTGELFF	TGTGCCAGCAGGGACAGGGGGAACACCGGGGAGCTGTTTTTT
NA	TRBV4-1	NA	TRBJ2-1	CASSHPLDNEQFF	TGCGCCAGCAGCCACCCCCTGGACAATGAGCAGTTCTTC
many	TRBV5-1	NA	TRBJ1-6	CASSLGSEGVTYNSPLHF	TGCGCCAGCAGCTTGGGTTCAGAGGGGGTCACCTATAATTCACCCCTCCACTTT
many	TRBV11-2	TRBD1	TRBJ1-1	CASLDYPGGREKAFF	TGTGCCAGCTTGGACTATCCAGGGGGTCGGGAGAAAGCTTTCTTT
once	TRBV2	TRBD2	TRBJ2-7	CASRGLAGGHEQDF	TGTGCCAGCAGGGGACTAGCGGGGGGTCACGAGCAGGACTTC
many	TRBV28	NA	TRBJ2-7	CASRLRGTLYEQYF	TGTGCCAGCAGGCTTAGGGGGACACTCTACGAGCAGTACTTC